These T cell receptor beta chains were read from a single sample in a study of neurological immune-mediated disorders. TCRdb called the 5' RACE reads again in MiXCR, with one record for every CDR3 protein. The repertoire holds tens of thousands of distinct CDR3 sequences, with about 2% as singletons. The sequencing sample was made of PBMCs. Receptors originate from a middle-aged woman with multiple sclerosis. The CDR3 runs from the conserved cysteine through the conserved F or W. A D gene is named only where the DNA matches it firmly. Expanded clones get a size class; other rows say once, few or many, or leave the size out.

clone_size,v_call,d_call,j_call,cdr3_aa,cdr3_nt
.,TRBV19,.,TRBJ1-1,CASSGGVWGTEAFF,TGTGCCAGTTCGGGCGGGGTCTGGGGCACTGAAGCTTTCTTT
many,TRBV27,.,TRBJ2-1,CASRGGRGGEQFF,TGTGCCAGCCGCGGTGGGAGGGGGGGTGAGCAGTTCTTC
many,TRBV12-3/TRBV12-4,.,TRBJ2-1,CASSLLSGADEQFF,TGTGCCAGCAGTTTGTTATCAGGGGCGGATGAGCAGTTCTTC
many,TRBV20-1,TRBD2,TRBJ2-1,CSARDQQRGPYNEQFF,TGCAGTGCTAGAGATCAGCAGCGGGGGCCATACAATGAGCAGTTCTTC
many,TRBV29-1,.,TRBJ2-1,CSVELTGSEQFF,TGCAGCGTTGAACTGACCGGCAGTGAGCAGTTCTTC
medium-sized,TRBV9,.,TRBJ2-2,CASSPQGLGVTGELFF,TGTGCCAGCAGCCCGCAGGGTCTAGGGGTTACCGGGGAGCTGTTTTTT
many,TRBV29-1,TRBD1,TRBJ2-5,CSVELRDSQETQYF,TGCAGCGTCGAACTAAGGGACAGTCAAGAGACCCAGTACTTC
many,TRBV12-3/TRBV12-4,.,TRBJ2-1,CASSFRVPDEQFF,TGTGCCAGCAGTTTCCGGGTTCCAGATGAGCAGTTCTTC
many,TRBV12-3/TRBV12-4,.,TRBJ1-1,CASSLSHEAFF,TGTGCCAGCAGTTTAAGCCATGAAGCTTTCTTT
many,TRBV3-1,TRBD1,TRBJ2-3,CASSRDRVRGDTQYF,TGTGCCAGCAGCCGGGACAGAGTGCGTGGAGATACGCAGTATTTT
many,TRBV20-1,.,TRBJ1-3,CSASPGDGNTIYF,TGCAGTGCTAGCCCCGGGGATGGAAACACCATATATTTT
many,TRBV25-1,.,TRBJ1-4,CASSEFATNEKLFF,TGTGCCAGCAGTGAGTTTGCAACTAATGAAAAACTGTTTTTT
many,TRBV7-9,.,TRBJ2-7,CASSLGATYEQYF,TGTGCCAGCAGCTTAGGAGCTACCTACGAGCAGTACTTC
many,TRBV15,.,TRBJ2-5,CATSRDLFRGQETQYF,TGTGCCACCAGCAGAGATTTGTTTCGGGGTCAAGAGACCCAGTACTTC
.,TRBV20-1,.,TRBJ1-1,CSATDTKQGRTEAFF,TGCAGTGCTACAGATACTAAACAGGGTCGCACTGAAGCTTTCTTT
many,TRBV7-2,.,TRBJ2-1,CASSLRGEQFF,TGTGCCAGCAGCTTGAGGGGTGAGCAGTTCTTC
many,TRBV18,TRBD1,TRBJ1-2,CASSPSGTEYGYTF,TGTGCCAGCTCCCCTTCCGGGACAGAGTATGGCTACACCTTC
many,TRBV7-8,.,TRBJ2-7,CASSLGKEQYF,TGTGCCAGCAGCTTAGGAAAGGAGCAGTACTTC
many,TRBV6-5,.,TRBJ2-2,CASRSSPRIGGELFF,TGTGCCAGCAGATCCTCACCCCGAATTGGCGGGGAGCTGTTTTTT
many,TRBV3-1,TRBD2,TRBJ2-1,CASSQLAGLGHEQFF,TGTGCCAGCAGCCAACTAGCGGGGCTCGGGCATGAGCAGTTCTTC
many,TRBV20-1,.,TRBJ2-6,CSAADSAGANVLTF,TGCAGTGCTGCAGACAGCGCTGGGGCCAACGTCCTGACTTTC
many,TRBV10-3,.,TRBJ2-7,CATSTVTYEQYF,TGTGCCACCTCGACAGTAACCTACGAGCAGTACTTC
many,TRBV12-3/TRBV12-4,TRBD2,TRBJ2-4,CASSPPGSGGLSIQYF,TGTGCCAGCAGTCCCCCGGGTAGCGGGGGGTTAAGCATTCAGTACTTC
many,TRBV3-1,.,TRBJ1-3,CASSQGSRSGNTIYF,TGTGCCAGCAGCCAAGGCAGCCGTTCTGGAAACACCATATATTTT
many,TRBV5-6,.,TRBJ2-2,CASRPGLANTGELFF,TGTGCCAGCAGGCCGGGCCTCGCGAACACCGGGGAGCTGTTTTTT
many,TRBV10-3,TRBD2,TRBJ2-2,CAGGLAVNTGELFF,TGTGCCGGAGGACTAGCGGTGAACACCGGGGAGCTGTTTTTT
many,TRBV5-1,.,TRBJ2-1,CASSFYRVDEQFF,TGCGCCAGCAGCTTCTACAGGGTAGACGAGCAGTTCTTC
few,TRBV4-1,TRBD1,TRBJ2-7,CASSRYRGTYEQYF,TGCGCCAGCAGCCGGTACAGGGGCACCTACGAGCAGTACTTC
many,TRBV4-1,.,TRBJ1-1,CASSPSVGGADTEAFF,TGCGCCAGCAGCCCCTCCGTGGGGGGCGCGGACACTGAAGCTTTCTTT
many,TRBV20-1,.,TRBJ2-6,CSARSGKAGANVLTF,TGCAGTGCTAGGTCAGGGAAAGCCGGGGCCAACGTCCTGACTTTC
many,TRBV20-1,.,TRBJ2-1,CSARETALSYNEQFF,TGCAGTGCTAGAGAGACTGCTCTCTCCTACAATGAGCAGTTCTTC
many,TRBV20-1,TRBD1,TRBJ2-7,CSARDPGTGSYEQYF,TGCAGTGCTAGAGATCCAGGGACAGGCTCCTACGAGCAGTACTTC
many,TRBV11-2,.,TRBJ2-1,CASSYRDNYYNEQFF,TGTGCCAGCAGCTACCGGGACAATTACTACAATGAGCAGTTCTTC
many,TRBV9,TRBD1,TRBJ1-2,CASSPSDRGYGYTF,TGTGCCAGCAGCCCCTCGGACAGGGGCTATGGCTACACCTTC
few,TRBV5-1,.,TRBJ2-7,CASSLNTRIYEQYF,TGCGCCAGCAGCTTAAATACCAGAATCTACGAGCAGTACTTC
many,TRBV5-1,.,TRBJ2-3,CASSSGTITDTQYF,TGCGCCAGCAGCTCCGGGACAATCACAGATACGCAGTATTTT
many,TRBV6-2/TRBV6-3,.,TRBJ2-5,CASSYVPKETQYF,TGTGCCAGCAGTTACGTTCCCAAAGAGACCCAGTACTTC
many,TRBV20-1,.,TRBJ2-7,CSARAGAGEQYF,TGCAGTGCTAGAGCCGGGGCAGGCGAGCAGTACTTC
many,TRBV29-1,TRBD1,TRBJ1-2,CSGLTGGQNYGYTF,TGCAGCGGCCTGACAGGGGGCCAAAACTATGGCTACACCTTC
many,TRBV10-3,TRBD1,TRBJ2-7,CAISEGQAIAYEQYF,TGTGCCATCAGTGAGGGACAGGCGATCGCCTACGAGCAGTACTTC
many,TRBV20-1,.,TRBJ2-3,CSASSLAITDTQYF,TGCAGTGCCTCGTCGCTAGCTATCACAGATACGCAGTATTTT
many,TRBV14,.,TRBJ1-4,CASSQVAGTYEKLFF,TGTGCCAGCAGCCAAGTTGCCGGGACATACGAAAAACTGTTTTTT
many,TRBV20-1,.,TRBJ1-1,CSAGGNTEAFF,TGCAGTGCTGGGGGGAACACTGAAGCTTTCTTT
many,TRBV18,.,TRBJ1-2,CASSPASGYGYTF,TGTGCCAGCTCACCAGCCTCGGGCTATGGCTACACCTTC
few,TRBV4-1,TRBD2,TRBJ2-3,CASSQDGRGGPTQYF,TGCGCCAGCAGCCAAGACGGGAGGGGGGGCCCTACGCAGTATTTT
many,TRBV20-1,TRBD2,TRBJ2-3,CSASGTSGVGDTQYF,TGCAGTGCTAGCGGGACTAGCGGGGTGGGGGATACGCAGTATTTT
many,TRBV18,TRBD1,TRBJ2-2,CASSPGTGRAGELFF,TGTGCCAGCTCACCAGGGACAGGGAGAGCCGGGGAGCTGTTTTTT
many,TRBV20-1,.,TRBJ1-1,CSAREGRTSGTEAFF,TGCAGTGCTAGAGAGGGCAGGACGAGTGGGACTGAAGCTTTCTTT
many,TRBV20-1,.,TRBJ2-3,CSARAMRPSTDTQYF,TGCAGTGCTAGAGCCATGAGGCCCAGCACAGATACGCAGTATTTT
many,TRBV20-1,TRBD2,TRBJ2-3,CSAPGLAGGEADTQYF,TGCAGTGCCCCTGGGCTAGCGGGGGGCGAGGCAGATACGCAGTATTTT
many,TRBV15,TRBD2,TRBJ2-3,CATSSAGGPTDTQYF,TGTGCCACCAGCAGCGCGGGGGGCCCCACAGATACGCAGTATTTT